The T cell receptor (beta chain) described here comes from a study of CD8 T cells in ankylosing spondylitis. General observations from the study: Within ankylosing spondylitis blood, a TCR beta motif made up of eight highly homologous variants appeared to be characteristic. Disease-linked clones bore a CD8+ phenotype and were relatively rare in peripheral blood. Past research had described some motif variants in reactive arthritis synovial fluid and blood. Reportedly, matched ankylosing spondylitis synovial fluid was significantly enriched for disease-linked clones.

5'-RACE, quantitative and with molecular barcodes, yielded the TCR beta libraries. TCRdb reanalysed the 5' RACE reads using MiXCR and keeps one entry per CDR3 protein. This table has fewer than 450,000 distinct CDR3 sequences, roughly 18% appearing once. Germline CDR1 is MNHNS and CDR2 is SASEGT. The CDR3 spans 17 residues. The junction had 13 bases not matched to a gene; V was cut back by 6 bases and J by 1 base. This clonotype was detected a few times. Its antigen is undetermined. The chain carries TRBV6-1 and TRBJ1-1, with 8 bases identical to TRBD1. The TCR sequence derives from a male donor with ankylosing spondylitis. The sample was blood, either unsorted or a sorted T cell fraction (not recorded which). DNA for the CDR3: TGTGCCAGCAGCCATCTTACTGGTACAGGGGGGAACACTGAAGCTTTCTTT. Amino acid sequence: CASSHLTGTGGNTEAFF.